A selection of T cell receptor beta chains follows, all from one sample in a study of post-analysis software for immune sequencing data. TCRdb reprocessed the PCR reads with MiXCR, giving one entry per CDR3 protein. The sample yields approximately 730,000 distinct CDR3 sequences, 30% seen once. Input material: blood. The source is a girl aged 10 to 17 with multiple sclerosis. Both conserved end residues are part of each CDR3. Fields, in order: CDR3 DNA, CDR3 protein, J gene, D gene, clone size, V gene. D genes are given only for firm matches. Some rows have no size entry. The others give once, few or many, or a class for an expanded clone.

TGTGCCACCAGTGACAGATATAGCAATCAGCCCCAGCATTTT	CATSDRYSNQPQHF	TRBJ1-5	.	.	TRBV24-1
TGTGCCATCAGCGACTATATCAATGAGCAGTTCTTC	CAISDYINEQFF	TRBJ2-1	.	few	TRBV10-3
TGCGCCAACAGCCGGGACAGGATGTACTCTGGGGCCAACGTCCTGACTTTC	CANSRDRMYSGANVLTF	TRBJ2-6	TRBD1	once	TRBV4-3
TGTGCCGGCAGCTTATCCGGGGGGAACAATGAGCAGTTCTTC	CAGSLSGGNNEQFF	TRBJ2-1	TRBD2	.	TRBV7-2
TGCAGCGCCGCCAGGGGCGGTGGCTACACCTTC	CSAARGGGYTF	TRBJ1-2	.	.	TRBV20-1
TGTGCCAGCAGCTTAGAGGGGGACAGGACGCAGTATTTT	CASSLEGDRTQYF	TRBJ2-3	TRBD1	few	TRBV11-2
TGTGCCAGCAGCTTAGATAGCGGGGTCTACGAGCAGTACTTC	CASSLDSGVYEQYF	TRBJ2-7	TRBD2	.	TRBV7-8
TGCAGTGCGAGAGCGGGCAGGGGGCGCGGCTACACCTTC	CSARAGRGRGYTF	TRBJ1-2	TRBD1	.	TRBV20-1
TGTGCCAGCAGCTTAGTTGTATCGGCAGGGGGCGAGGGGCAGTATTTT	CASSLVVSAGGEGQYF	TRBJ2-3	TRBD1	.	TRBV7-2
TGTGCCAGCAGCTTAGCCGAGACAGGGTTGGCCGGAGTATACCAAGAGACCCAGTACTTC	CASSLAETGLAGVYQETQYF	TRBJ2-5	TRBD1	.	TRBV7-9
TGTGCCAGCAGTTACCCCCGACAGGGCAGAACTGAAGCTTTCTTT	CASSYPRQGRTEAFF	TRBJ1-1	TRBD1	.	TRBV6-5
TGTGCCAGCCGGGGGACAGGGATCTATCAGCCCCAGCATTTT	CASRGTGIYQPQHF	TRBJ1-5	TRBD1	.	TRBV27
TGCGCCAGCAGCTTGGTGGCTAGCGGATTTAGAACCCAAGAGACCCAGTACTTC	CASSLVASGFRTQETQYF	TRBJ2-5	TRBD2	few	TRBV5-1
TGTGCCAGCAGCGGAGGGACCAATCTCCTGGAGCAGTACTTC	CASSGGTNLLEQYF	TRBJ2-4	.	.	TRBV9
TGCAGTGCTAGAGAAGGGACAGGGAGAGGCTATGGCTACACCTTC	CSAREGTGRGYGYTF	TRBJ1-2	TRBD1	few	TRBV20-1
TGTGCCAGCAGCTTGGAGGGGTACCAAGAGACCCAGTACTTC	CASSLEGYQETQYF	TRBJ2-5	.	.	TRBV7-9
TGTGCCAGCACCCCCGAGGTCGCACCCCGTCAGGGCTACACCTTC	CASTPEVAPRQGYTF	TRBJ1-2	.	many	TRBV28
TGTGCCAGTAGTCCGACAGGCAAACAGCCCCAGCATTTT	CASSPTGKQPQHF	TRBJ1-5	.	.	TRBV19
TGTGCCAGCAGCTTATATCCCCAGGGTAAATCCCGCGAGCAGTACTTC	CASSLYPQGKSREQYF	TRBJ2-7	.	.	TRBV7-2
TGTGCCAGCAGCCTCAATTTTGGGGATACCTCCTACAATGAGCAGTTCTTC	CASSLNFGDTSYNEQFF	TRBJ2-1	.	few	TRBV7-8
TGCAGCGTTTCCCGGACAGCCTACAATGAGCAGTTCTTC	CSVSRTAYNEQFF	TRBJ2-1	.	.	TRBV29-1
TGTGCCAGCAGCCCGAGGCCTTCTAGCGGGAGGGATTACGAGCAGTACTTC	CASSPRPSSGRDYEQYF	TRBJ2-7	TRBD2	.	TRBV7-2
TGTGCCAGCAACCCATTAGCGGGGGGCACAGATACGCAGTATTTT	CASNPLAGGTDTQYF	TRBJ2-3	TRBD2	many	TRBV6-6
TGTGCCAGCAGTCAGTGGCCTCACCAGCCCCAGCATTTT	CASSQWPHQPQHF	TRBJ1-5	.	.	TRBV27
TGTGCCACCTCACCGGGACAGGGTACCAACGAGCAGTACTTC	CATSPGQGTNEQYF	TRBJ2-7	TRBD1	.	TRBV12-3/TRBV12-4
TGTGCCAGCAGCTTGGTCGGGGGCAGCTCCTACGAGCAGTACTTC	CASSLVGGSSYEQYF	TRBJ2-7	.	many	TRBV7-2
TGCAGTGCTAGAGAGGGTAGGTTGGAGTACGAGCAGTACTTC	CSAREGRLEYEQYF	TRBJ2-7	.	few	TRBV20-1
TGTGCCAGCAGGATGGGGGCAGGGGGGAACAATGAGCAGTTCTTC	CASRMGAGGNNEQFF	TRBJ2-1	.	.	TRBV28
TGTGCCAGCAGCGGGTTCGGAAACACCATATATTTT	CASSGFGNTIYF	TRBJ1-3	.	.	TRBV28
TGCAGTGCTTATACAGGGGGCGGGGGCTACACCTTC	CSAYTGGGGYTF	TRBJ1-2	TRBD1	once	TRBV20-1
TGTGCCAGCAGCTCCCGCCTGGGACGGGAACCTTACAATGAGCAGTTCTTC	CASSSRLGREPYNEQFF	TRBJ2-1	.	few	TRBV7-9
TGTGCCAGCAGCGACAGGGAAGGACATGGCTACACCTTC	CASSDREGHGYTF	TRBJ1-2	TRBD1	few	TRBV27
TGTGCCAGCAGCTTGGGAACAGGGGACCAGCCCCAGCATTTT	CASSLGTGDQPQHF	TRBJ1-5	TRBD1	few	TRBV7-8
TGTGCCAGTAGTTCCCCCGGGAGGGGGAGATTTAGCTACACCTTC	CASSSPGRGRFSYTF	TRBJ1-2	.	.	TRBV19
TGTGCCAGCTCACCCGCATTTGGCAGGGAGTATGGAGAGACCCAGTACTTC	CASSPAFGREYGETQYF	TRBJ2-5	.	few	TRBV18
TGTGCCACCAGCAGAGATGCCTCCCCGAGGCAGCCCCAGCATTTT	CATSRDASPRQPQHF	TRBJ1-5	.	few	TRBV15
TGCGCCAGCAGCCAAGGACAGGGAGCGAACGGGGAGCTGTTTTTT	CASSQGQGANGELFF	TRBJ2-2	TRBD1	.	TRBV4-1
TGCAGCGTTCTAGTCGGGAATGAGCAGTTCTTC	CSVLVGNEQFF	TRBJ2-1	.	many	TRBV29-1
TGCAGCGTAAGAACTAGCGGGGGAAGCACAGATACGCAGTATTTT	CSVRTSGGSTDTQYF	TRBJ2-3	TRBD2	.	TRBV29-1
TGTGCCAGCAGCTCGGGACGGACTTTTTATGGCTACACCTTC	CASSSGRTFYGYTF	TRBJ1-2	.	once	TRBV11-2
TGCAGCTCCCGGCGACAGGGGCGCAATCAGCCCCAGCATTTT	CSSRRQGRNQPQHF	TRBJ1-5	TRBD1	.	TRBV20-1